This TCR beta chain came from a study of cytomegalovirus exposure and HLA in healthy donors. The overall study: In a previous analysis, approximately 110 million unique TCR beta sequences were found from 150 million to 200 million T cells.

This clone has just a few counts. What it binds is unknown. Amplification used 60 Vbeta primers and 13 Jbeta primers. TCRdb's copy holds only in-frame clones and misses some; the assay was immunoSEQ multiplex PCR. The sample has some 120,000 clones; roughly two thirds are singletons. Findings and caveats of the study: Some V segments (TRBV6-2 and TRBV6-3 among them) were excluded as indistinguishable. In an earlier analysis, in under 700 donors, most V segments appeared productive either ~87% or ~30% of the time.

Per the germline V gene, CDR1 is MNHEY and CDR2 is SMNVEV (reference sequence). V lost 5 bases to trimming and J lost 5 bases; unmatched junction nucleotides: 9. This CDR3 is 15 amino acids long. Sample: PBMCs. The receptor was isolated from a man aged 30-40 years in good health and CMV-seropositive. This chain links TRBV27 with TRBJ2-7; 10 bases fit TRBD1. In DNA form, the CDR3 reads TGTGCCAGCAGTATGGGACAGGGGTTTCGTAACGAGCAGTACTTC. This sequence encodes CASSMGQGFRNEQYF.